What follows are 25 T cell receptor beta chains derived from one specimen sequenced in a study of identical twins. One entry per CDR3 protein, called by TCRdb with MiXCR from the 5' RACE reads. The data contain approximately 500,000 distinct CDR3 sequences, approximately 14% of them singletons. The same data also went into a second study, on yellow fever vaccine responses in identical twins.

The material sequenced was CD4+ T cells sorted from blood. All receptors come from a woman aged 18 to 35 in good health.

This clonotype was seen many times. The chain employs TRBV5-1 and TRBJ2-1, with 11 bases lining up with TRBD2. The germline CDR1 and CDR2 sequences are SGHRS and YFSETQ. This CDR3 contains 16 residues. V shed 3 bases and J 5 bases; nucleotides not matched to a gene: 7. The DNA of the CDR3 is TGCGCCAGCAGCTGGGGGGGGACTAGCGGAGACAATGAGCAGTTCTTC. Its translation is CASSWGGTSGDNEQFF.

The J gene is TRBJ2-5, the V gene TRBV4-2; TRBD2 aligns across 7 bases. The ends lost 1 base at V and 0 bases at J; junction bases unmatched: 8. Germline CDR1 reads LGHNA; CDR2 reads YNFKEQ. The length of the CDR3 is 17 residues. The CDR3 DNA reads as TGTGCCAGCAGCCAAGGGCAGGGCGGGGGAAACCAAGAGACCCAGTACTTC. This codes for CASSQGQGGGNQETQYF.

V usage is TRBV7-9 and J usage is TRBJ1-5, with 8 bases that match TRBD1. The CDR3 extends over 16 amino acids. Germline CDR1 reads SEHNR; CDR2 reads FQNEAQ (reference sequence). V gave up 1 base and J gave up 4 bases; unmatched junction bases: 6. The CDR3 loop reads CASSLDPGGRNQPQHF. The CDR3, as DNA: TGTGCCAGCAGCTTAGATCCAGGGGGCAGGAATCAGCCCCAGCATTTT.

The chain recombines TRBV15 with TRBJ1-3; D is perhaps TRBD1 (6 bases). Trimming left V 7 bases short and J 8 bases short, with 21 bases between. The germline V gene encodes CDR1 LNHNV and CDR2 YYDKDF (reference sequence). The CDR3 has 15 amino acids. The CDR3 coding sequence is TGTGCCACCACCGCAGGGGCCGATGGGGGGTACACCATATATTTT. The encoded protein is CATTAGADGGYTIYF.

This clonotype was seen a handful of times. For the CDR3, the DNA is TGCGCCAGCAGTCCGCCTTTAGTCCATAGAGATACGCAGTATTTT. Its protein product is CASSPPLVHRDTQYF. The rearrangement uses TRBV5-1 and TRBJ2-3; D gene unclear. The CDR3 runs to 15 residues. Germline V gene lookup returns CDR1 SGHRS and CDR2 YFSETQ. Between the trimmed V and J ends, which lost 5 bases and 5 bases, there was a span of 18 bases. Using reference TRBV5-1 and TRBJ2-3 for the parts outside the CDR3, the full variable domain is KAGVTQTPRYLIKTRGQQVTLSCSPISGHRSVSWYQQTPGQGLQFLFEYFSETQRNKGNFPGRFSGRQFSNSRSEMNVSTLELGDSALYLCASSPPLVHRDTQYFGPGTRLTVL.

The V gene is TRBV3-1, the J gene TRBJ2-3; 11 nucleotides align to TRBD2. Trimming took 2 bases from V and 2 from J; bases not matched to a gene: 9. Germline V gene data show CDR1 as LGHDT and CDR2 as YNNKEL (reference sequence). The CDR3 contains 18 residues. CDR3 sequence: CASSQRLAGGTTTDTQYF. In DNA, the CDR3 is TGTGCCAGCAGCCAAAGGCTAGCGGGAGGAACGACCACAGATACGCAGTATTTT.

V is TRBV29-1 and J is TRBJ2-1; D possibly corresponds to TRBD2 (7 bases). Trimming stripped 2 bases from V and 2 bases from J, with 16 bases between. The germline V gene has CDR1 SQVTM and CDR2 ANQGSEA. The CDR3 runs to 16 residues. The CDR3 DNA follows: TGCAGCGTTGAAATTAGCGGGTGGGACACCTACAATGAGCAGTTCTTC. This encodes CSVEISGWDTYNEQFF.

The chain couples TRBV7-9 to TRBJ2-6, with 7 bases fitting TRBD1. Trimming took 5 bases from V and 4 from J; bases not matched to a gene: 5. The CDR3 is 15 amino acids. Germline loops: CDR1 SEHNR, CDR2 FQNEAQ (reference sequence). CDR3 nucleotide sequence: TGTGCCAGCAGCCCGACAGGGTACGGGGCCAACGTCCTGACTTTC. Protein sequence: CASSPTGYGANVLTF. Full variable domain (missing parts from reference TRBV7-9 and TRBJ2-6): DTGVSQNPRHKITKRGQNVTFRCDPISEHNRLYWYRQTLGQGPEFLTYFQNEAQLEKSRLLSDRFSAERPKGSFSTLEIQRTEQGDSAMYLCASSPTGYGANVLTFGAGSRLTVL.

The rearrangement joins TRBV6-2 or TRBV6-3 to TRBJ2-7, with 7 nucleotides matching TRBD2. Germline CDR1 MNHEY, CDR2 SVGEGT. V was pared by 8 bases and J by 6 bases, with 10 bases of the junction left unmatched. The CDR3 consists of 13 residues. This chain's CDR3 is CASRTLASGEQYV. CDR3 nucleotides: TGTGCCAGCCGGACCCTGGCTAGCGGCGAGCAGTACGTC.

CDR3: CASRRTSGGMDTQYF. In DNA form, the CDR3 reads TGTGCCAGCAGACGGACGAGCGGGGGGATGGATACGCAGTATTTT. The J gene is TRBJ2-3, the V gene TRBV6-2 or TRBV6-3; 9 positions agree with TRBD2. CDR1 is MNHEY, CDR2 SVGEGT, per germline. Trimming at V came to 6 bases and at J to 6 bases, leaving 10 bases not matched to a gene. This CDR3 contains 15 residues.

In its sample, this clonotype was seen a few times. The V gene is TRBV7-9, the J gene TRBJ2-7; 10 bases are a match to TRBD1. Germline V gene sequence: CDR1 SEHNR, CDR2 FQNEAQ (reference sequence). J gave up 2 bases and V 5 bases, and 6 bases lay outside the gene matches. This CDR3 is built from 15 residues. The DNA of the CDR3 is TGTGCCAGCAGCCCGCGGACAGGGGGGACCTACGAGCAGTACTTC. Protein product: CASSPRTGGTYEQYF. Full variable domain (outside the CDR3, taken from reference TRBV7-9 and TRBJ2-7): DTGVSQNPRHKITKRGQNVTFRCDPISEHNRLYWYRQTLGQGPEFLTYFQNEAQLEKSRLLSDRFSAERPKGSFSTLEIQRTEQGDSAMYLCASSPRTGGTYEQYFGPGTRLTVT.

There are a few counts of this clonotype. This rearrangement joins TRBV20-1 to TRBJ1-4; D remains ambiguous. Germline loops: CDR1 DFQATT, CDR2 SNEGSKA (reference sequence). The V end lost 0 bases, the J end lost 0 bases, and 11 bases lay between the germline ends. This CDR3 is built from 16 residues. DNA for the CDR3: TGCAGTGCTAGAGAGATGGGGAGATCAACTAATGAAAAACTGTTTTTT. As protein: CSAREMGRSTNEKLFF.

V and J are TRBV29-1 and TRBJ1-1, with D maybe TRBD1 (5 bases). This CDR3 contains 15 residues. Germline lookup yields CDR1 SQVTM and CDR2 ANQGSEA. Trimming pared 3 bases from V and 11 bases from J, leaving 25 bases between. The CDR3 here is CSVDFYGTGLLEAFF. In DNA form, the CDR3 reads TGCAGCGTTGATTTTTACGGGACCGGCCTACTGGAGGCTTTCTTT.

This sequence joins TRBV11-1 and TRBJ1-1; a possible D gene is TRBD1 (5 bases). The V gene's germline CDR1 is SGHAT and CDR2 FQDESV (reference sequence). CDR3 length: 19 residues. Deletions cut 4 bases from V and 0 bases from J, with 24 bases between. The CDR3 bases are TGTGCCAGCAGCTCTAACCCTGGAGGGGAAGGAGGGTTGAACACTGAAGCTTTCTTT. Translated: CASSSNPGGEGGLNTEAFF.

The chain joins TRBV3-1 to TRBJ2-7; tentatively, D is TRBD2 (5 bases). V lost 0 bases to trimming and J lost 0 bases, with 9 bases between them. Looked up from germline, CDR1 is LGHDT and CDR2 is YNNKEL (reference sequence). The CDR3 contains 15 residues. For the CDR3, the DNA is TGTGCCAGCAGCCAAGATGATCGGGGCTCCTACGAGCAGTACTTC. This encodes CASSQDDRGSYEQYF.

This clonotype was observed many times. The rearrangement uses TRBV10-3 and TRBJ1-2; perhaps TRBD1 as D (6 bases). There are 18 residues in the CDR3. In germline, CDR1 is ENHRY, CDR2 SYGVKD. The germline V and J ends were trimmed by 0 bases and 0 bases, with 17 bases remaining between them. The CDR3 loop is CAISESGAEVRSNYGYTF. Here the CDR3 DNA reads TGTGCCATCAGTGAGTCGGGGGCTGAGGTCAGATCTAACTATGGCTACACCTTC.

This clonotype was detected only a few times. As DNA, the CDR3 is TGTGCCAGCAGAGACAGGGGTTCGCACACAGATACGCAGTATTTT. Protein sequence: CASRDRGSHTDTQYF. The rearrangement links TRBV28 to TRBJ2-3; TRBD1 matches 8 bases. Per germline, CDR1 MDHEN and CDR2 SYDVKM. The V gene end was trimmed by 6 bases and the J gene end by 2 bases; junction bases not matched to a gene: 7. The CDR3 loop spans 15 amino acids.

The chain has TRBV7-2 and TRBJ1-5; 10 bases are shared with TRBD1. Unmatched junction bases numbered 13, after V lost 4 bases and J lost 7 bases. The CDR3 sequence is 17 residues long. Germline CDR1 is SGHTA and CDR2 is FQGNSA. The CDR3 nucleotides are TGTGCCAGCAGCTCATACCACAGGACAGGGGGATGGCAGCCCCAGCATTTT. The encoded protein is CASSSYHRTGGWQPQHF.

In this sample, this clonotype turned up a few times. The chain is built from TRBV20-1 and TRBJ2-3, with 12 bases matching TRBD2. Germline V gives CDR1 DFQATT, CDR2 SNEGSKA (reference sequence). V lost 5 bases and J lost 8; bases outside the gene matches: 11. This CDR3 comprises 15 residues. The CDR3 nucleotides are TGCAGTGCTGTTCGGACTAGCGGGATAAAGAGTACGCAGTATTTT. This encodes CSAVRTSGIKSTQYF.

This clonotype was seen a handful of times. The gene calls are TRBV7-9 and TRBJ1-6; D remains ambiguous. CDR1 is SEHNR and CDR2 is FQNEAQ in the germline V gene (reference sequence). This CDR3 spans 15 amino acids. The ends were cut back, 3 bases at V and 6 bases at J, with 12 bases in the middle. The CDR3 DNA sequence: TGTGCCAGCAGCTTTGATGTAGCTGTTAATTCACCCCTCCACTTT. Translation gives CASSFDVAVNSPLHF.

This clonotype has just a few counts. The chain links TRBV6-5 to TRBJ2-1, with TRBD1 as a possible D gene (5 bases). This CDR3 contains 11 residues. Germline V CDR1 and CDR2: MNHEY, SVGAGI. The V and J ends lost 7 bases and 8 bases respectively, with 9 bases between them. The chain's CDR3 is CASTGNDEQFF. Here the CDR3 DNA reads TGTGCCAGCACAGGGAACGATGAGCAGTTCTTC.

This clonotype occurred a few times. CDR3 in DNA: TGTGCCAGCAGTAACCGGATAGCGGGGGGGCTTGGGACCCAGTACTTC. As protein: CASSNRIAGGLGTQYF. V usage is TRBV12-3 or TRBV12-4 and J usage is TRBJ2-5, with 11 nucleotides matching TRBD2. The length of the CDR3 is 16 residues. Losses at the gene ends were 5 bases for V and 7 bases for J; bases not matched to a gene: 12.

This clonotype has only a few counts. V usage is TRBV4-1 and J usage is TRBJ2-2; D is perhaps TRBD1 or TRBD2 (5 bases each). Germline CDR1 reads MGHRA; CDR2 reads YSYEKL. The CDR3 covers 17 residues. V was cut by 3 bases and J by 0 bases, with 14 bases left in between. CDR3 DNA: TGCGCCAGCAGCCAGGGGGAGAGGAAAACGAACACCGGGGAGCTGTTTTTT. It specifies CASSQGERKTNTGELFF.

CDR3 DNA sequence: TGTGCCAGCAGCTTCCAGGGGGCGCGAGAGCAGTACTTC. Residues: CASSFQGAREQYF. This chain connects TRBV7-3 to TRBJ2-7, with TRBD1 matching 8 bases. The CDR3 runs 13 residues. Trimming at V came to 3 bases and at J to 7 bases, leaving 5 bases not matched to a gene. Per germline, CDR1 SGHTA and CDR2 FQGTGA. Supplemented by reference TRBV7-3 and TRBJ2-7, the full variable domain reads GAGVSQTPSNKVTEKGKYVELRCDPISGHTALYWYRQSLGQGPEFLIYFQGTGAADDSGLPNDRFFAVRPEGSVSTLKIQRTERGDSAVYLCASSFQGAREQYFGPGTRLTVT.

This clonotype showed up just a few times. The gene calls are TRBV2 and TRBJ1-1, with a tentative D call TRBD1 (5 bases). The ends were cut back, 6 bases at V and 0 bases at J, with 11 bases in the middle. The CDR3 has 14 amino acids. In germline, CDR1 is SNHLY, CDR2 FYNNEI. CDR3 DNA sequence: TGTGCCAGCAGGGCTGACAGATTGAACACTGAAGCTTTCTTT. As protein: CASRADRLNTEAFF.